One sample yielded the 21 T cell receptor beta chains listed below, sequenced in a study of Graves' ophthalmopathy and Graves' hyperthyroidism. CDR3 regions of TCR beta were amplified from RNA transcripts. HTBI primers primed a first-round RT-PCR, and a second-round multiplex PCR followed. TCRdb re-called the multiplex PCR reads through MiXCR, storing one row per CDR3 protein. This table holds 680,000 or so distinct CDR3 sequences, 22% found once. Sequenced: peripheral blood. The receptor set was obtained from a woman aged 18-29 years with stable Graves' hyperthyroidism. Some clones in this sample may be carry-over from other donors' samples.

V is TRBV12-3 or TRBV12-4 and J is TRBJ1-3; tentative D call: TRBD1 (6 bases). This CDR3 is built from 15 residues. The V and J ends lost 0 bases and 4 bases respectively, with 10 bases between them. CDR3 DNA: TGTGCCAGCAGTTTAGCGACAGGAACCGGAAACACCATATATTTT. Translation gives CASSLATGTGNTIYF.

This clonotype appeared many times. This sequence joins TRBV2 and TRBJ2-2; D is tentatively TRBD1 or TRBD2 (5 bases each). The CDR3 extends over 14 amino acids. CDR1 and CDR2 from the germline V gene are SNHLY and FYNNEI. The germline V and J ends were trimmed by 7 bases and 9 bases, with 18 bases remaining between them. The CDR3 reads CASTDGTPGRELFF. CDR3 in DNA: TGTGCCAGCACCGATGGGACCCCGGGCCGGGAGCTGTTTTTT.

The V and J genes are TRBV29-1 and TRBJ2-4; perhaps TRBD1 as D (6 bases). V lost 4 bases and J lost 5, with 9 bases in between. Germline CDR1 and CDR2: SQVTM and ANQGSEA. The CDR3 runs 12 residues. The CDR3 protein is CSVAPGENIQYF. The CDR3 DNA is TGCAGCGTTGCGCCAGGGGAAAACATTCAGTACTTC.

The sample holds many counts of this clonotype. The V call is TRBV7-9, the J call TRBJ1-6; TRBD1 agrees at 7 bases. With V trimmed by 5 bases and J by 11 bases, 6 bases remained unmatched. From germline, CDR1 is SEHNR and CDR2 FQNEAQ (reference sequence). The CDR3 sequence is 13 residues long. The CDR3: CASSPGQTAPLHF. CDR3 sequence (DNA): TGTGCCAGCAGCCCGGGACAGACTGCACCCCTCCACTTT.

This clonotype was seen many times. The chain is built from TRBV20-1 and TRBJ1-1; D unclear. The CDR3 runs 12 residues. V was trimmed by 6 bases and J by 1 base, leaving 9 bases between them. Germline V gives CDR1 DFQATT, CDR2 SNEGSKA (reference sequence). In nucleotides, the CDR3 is TGCAGTGCAAGCAAGGGGAACACTGAAGCTTTCTTT. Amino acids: CSASKGNTEAFF.

This chain's CDR3 is CANRHIPIGGYTF. Written as DNA, the CDR3 is TGCGCTAACAGACACATCCCTATAGGAGGCTACACCTTC. The chain recombines TRBV10-1 with TRBJ1-2; no reliable D call. Germline CDR1 reads WNHNN; CDR2 reads SYGVQD (reference sequence). This CDR3 has 13 residues.

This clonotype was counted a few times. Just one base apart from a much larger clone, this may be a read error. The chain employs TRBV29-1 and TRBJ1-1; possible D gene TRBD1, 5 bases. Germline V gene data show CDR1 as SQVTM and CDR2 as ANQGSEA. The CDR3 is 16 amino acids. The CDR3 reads CSVEDQGRALRTEACF. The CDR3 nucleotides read TGCAGCGTTGAAGATCAGGGCCGCGCGTTGCGGACTGAAGCTTGCTTT.

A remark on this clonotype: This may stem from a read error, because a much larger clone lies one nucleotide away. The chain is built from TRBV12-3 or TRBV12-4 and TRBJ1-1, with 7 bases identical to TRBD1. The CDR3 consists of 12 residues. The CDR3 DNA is TGTGCCAGCAGTTTGGGACAGTCGGAAGCTTGCTTT. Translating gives CASSLGQSEACF.

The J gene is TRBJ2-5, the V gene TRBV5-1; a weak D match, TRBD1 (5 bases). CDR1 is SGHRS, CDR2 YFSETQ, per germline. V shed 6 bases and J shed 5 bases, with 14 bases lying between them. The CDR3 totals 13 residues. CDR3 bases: TGCGCCAGCAAGGACATCCCGGCGGAGACCCAGTACTTC. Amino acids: CASKDIPAETQYF.

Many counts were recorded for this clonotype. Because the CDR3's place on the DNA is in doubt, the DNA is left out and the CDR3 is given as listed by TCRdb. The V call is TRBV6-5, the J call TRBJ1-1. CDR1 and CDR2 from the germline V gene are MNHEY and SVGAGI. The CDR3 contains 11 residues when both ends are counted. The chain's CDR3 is CASILDTEAFF.

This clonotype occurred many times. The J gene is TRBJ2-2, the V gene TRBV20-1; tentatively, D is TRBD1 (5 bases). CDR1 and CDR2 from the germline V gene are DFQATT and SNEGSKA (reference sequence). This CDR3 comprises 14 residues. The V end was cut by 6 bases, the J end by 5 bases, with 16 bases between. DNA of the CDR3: TGCAGTGCCCCGGACATTACGAGTACCGGGGAGCTGTTTTTT. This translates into CSAPDITSTGELFF.

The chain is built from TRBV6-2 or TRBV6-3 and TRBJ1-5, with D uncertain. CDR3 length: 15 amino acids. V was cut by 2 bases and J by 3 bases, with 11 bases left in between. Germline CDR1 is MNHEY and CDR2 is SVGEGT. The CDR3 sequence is CASSYLAGFNQPQHF. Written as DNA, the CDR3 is TGTGCCAGCAGTTACCTCGCAGGCTTCAATCAGCCCCAGCATTTT.

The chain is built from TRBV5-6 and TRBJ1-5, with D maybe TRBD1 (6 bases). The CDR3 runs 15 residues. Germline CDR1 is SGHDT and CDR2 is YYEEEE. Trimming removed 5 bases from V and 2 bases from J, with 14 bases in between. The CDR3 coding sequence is TGTGCCAGCAGTTACAGGGCGGTCGGCAATCAGCCCCAGCATTTT. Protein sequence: CASSYRAVGNQPQHF.

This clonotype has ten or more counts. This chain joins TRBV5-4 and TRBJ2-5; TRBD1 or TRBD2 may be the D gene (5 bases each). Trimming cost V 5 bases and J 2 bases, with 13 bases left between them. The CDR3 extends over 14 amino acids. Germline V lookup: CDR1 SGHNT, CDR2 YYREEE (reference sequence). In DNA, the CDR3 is TGTGCCAGCAGGGAAAGAGGGGTACAAGAGACCCAGTACTTC. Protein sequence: CASRERGVQETQYF.

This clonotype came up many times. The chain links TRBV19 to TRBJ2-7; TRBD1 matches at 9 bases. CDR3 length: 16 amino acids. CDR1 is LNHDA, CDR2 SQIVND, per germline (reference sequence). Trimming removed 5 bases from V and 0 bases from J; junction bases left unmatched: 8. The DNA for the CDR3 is TGTGCCAGTAGTCCCGGGACAGGGTTCAGCTCCTACGAGCAGTACTTC. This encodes CASSPGTGFSSYEQYF.

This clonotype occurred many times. Here the CDR3 DNA reads TGTGCCAGCAGAACCCGGGACAGGGGTATCTCCCTCCAAGAGACCCAGTACTTC. It translates to CASRTRDRGISLQETQYF. The rearrangement joins TRBV28 to TRBJ2-5; TRBD1 agrees at 10 bases. Per germline, CDR1 MDHEN and CDR2 SYDVKM. The CDR3 is made up of 18 amino acids. V shed 6 bases and J 1 base; nucleotides not matched to a gene: 14.

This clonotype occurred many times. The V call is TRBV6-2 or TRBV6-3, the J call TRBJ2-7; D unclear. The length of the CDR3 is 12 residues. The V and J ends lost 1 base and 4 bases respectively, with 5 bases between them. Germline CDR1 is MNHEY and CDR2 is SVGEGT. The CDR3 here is CASSYLRYEQYF. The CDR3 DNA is TGTGCCAGCAGTTACTTGCGATACGAGCAGTACTTC.

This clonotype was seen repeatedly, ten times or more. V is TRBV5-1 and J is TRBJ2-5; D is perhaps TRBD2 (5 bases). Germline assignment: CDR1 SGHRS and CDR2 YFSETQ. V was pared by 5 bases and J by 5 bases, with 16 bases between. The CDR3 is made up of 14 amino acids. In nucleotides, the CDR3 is TGCGCCAGCAGTTCCAGACCGGGGTGGGAGACCCAGTACTTC. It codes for CASSSRPGWETQYF.

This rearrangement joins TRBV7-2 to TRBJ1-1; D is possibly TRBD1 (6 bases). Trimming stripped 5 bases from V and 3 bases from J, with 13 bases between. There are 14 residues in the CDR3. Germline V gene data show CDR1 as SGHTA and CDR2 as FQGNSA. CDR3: CASSPRGGYTEAFF. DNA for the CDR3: TGTGCCAGCAGCCCGCGGGGGGGCTACACTGAAGCTTTCTTT.

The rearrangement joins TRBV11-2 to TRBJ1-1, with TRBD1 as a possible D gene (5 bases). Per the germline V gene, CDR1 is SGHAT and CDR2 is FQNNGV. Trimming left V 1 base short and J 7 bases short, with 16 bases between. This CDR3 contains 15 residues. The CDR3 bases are TGTGCCAGCAGCTTAGGCAGAGGGGTTCGGAATGAAGCTTTCTTT. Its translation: CASSLGRGVRNEAFF.

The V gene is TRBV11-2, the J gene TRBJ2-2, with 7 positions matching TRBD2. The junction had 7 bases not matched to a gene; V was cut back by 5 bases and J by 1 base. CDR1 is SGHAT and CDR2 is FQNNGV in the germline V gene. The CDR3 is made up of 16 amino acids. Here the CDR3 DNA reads TGTGCCAGCAGCCGCTTGGGGGGGAGGAACACCGGGGAGCTGTTTTTT. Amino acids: CASSRLGGRNTGELFF.